Sequencing of this T cell receptor (beta chain) was carried out in a study of shared clonotypes between healthy human individuals (dated by TCRdb to between 2020 and 2021). With regard to the full study: The cohort comprised two women and a few men aged 18 to 49 years. For each donor, CD4 naive and CD4 memory were each run on three plates, CD8 naive on two plates, and CD8 memory on one plate. The study deeply sequenced blood TCR repertoires of five healthy adults to estimate repertoire size and the extent of clonotype sharing between individuals. To increase sequencing depth and limit assay-specific biases, TCR repertoire library preparation and sequencing were carried out by different laboratories using diverse techniques. Per donor, leukapheresis produced somewhere between about 0.94 and 9.5 billion PBMCs.

CD8 naive samples were obtained by positive selection for CCR7 among CD45RO-negative cells, yielding a CD45RA+CCR7+ population from which TemRA cells were excluded. Healthy HIV-negative adults with no recently reported acute infections or vaccinations were included as donors. Every donor was a Caucasian adult residing in Nashville, Tennessee, USA. Blood was obtained by leukapheresis, after which PBMCs were separated by Ficoll-Histopaque density gradient centrifugation and cryopreserved in liquid nitrogen vapor phase. Purity and quantity of every magnetically sorted T cell population were checked by analytical flow cytometry. Genomic DNA was isolated from every sorted fraction and measured by UV absorbance on a Nanodrop 2000c. From the cysteine through the phenylalanine, the CDR3 covers 16 amino acids. Of all the DNA, just the CDR3 is kept, 48 bases in frame from base 1. V sheds 3 bases and J sheds 5 bases, leaving 20 bases between their ends. CDR1 and CDR2 were assigned from the germline V gene as SGDLS and YYNGEE.

As for this clone: What antigen it recognizes has not been identified. No much larger clone is present one base from it, and per-base qualities are unavailable.

Using the deep immunoSEQ assay, multiplex PCR amplified TCR CDR3 regions from genomic DNA. For each cell subset, the extracted genomic DNA was distributed evenly across all wells of several immunoSEQ 96-well plates, and each plate served as one replicate. For sorted subsets, each replicate PCR was loaded with about 0.2 ug genomic DNA, equivalent to about 33,000 T cell genomes. The purified libraries were quantified using a Qubit 3.0 fluorometer, sized with a Bioanalyzer 2100, and then quantified again using the KAPA Library Quantification kit. A separate single-read 150-cycle Illumina NextSeq 550 flow cell was used to sequence each immunoSEQ 96-well plate. Per the original workflow: Because the immunoSEQ output included only junctional sequences and no quality scores, the filtering could not be the same as the filtering used for full-length reads. To assign V/J genes and CDR3, sequences were annotated using PyIR, a Python wrapper for IgBLAST v1.9, with IMGT germline references. Reads were removed for weak V/J assignments (E-value above 1e-6), missing CDR3, stop codons, out-of-frame junctions, or ambiguous translated residues. V3J clonotypes were defined as sequences sharing an identical inferred V gene, J gene, and CDR3 amino acid sequence. Percentage overlap between repertoires was calculated by dividing the number of shared unique clonotypes by the size of the smaller repertoire. Three approaches were used to assess repertoire richness: RTK rarefaction, the Chao1 estimator, and Recon v2.1 estimates of unobserved clonotypes. Generation probabilities for all TCRbeta clonotypes obtained by the gDNA method from a handful of donors were computed using OLGA. Imported from immuneACCESS, the table was reduced by TCRdb to in-frame sequences with V and J called. These copies leave out some clones; in studies compared against another copy, an unresolved V gene accounts for under half, and the cause of the remainder is not known. That table furnishes V, J and clone size, whereas the DNA furnished D and trimming. The sample data list about 680,000 clones, and around 92% of these were observed just once. The ten top clones hold about a quarter of the sample.

The paper as a whole reports these results and caveats: Even with the large sequencing depth, rarefaction of the sorted-subset datasets indicated that sequencing was incomplete. Naive subsets generally had larger estimated clonotype richness than memory subsets did. Based on pairwise subsampling, the degree of clonotype sharing among donors was expected to be affected by sequencing depth. Across four donors, around 5% of naive CD4, around 3.5% of naive CD8, under 2.5% of memory CD4, and roughly 0.4% of memory CD8 clonotypes were shared. Higher generation probabilities were observed for clonotypes shared by all four sorted-subset donors than for non-shared clonotypes. Sampling was limited to blood, and TCR repertoires in tissue likely differ from TCR repertoires in blood. The small number of donors limited the genetic and exposure-history diversity represented.

The sequence came from a young man in good health. Sequenced sample: naive CD8+ T cells sorted from blood. The cell subset or site tag for this specimen amounts to: CD45RA+CCR7+. This sequence uses TRBV9 and TRBJ1-1, with a tentative D gene TRBD1 over 6 matching bases. DNA sequence: TGTGCCAGCAGCGATAGAAAAGACAGGTCTGTGACTGAAGCTTTCTTT. Its coded protein is CASSDRKDRSVTEAFF.